This TCR beta chain was recorded in a study of T cells after somatic rescue of genetic block. The germline V and J ends were trimmed by 4 bases and 4 bases, with 16 bases remaining between them. The CDR3 runs to 14 residues. Germline loops: CDR1 SQVTM, CDR2 ANQGSEA. Clones were sequenced by immunoSEQ multiplex PCR, and TCRdb holds only the in-frame ones, with some missing. This table has tens of thousands of clones, 85% to 95% appearing once. The specimen was peripheral blood mononuclear cells (PBMCs). This clonotype was sampled from a man in his forties. The chain carries TRBV29-1 and TRBJ1-1; possibly TRBD1 for D (6 bases). CDR3 coding DNA: TGCAGCGTTGCCCCTACGGGGGCTAGCACTGAAGCTTTCTTT. Protein product: CSVAPTGASTEAFF.